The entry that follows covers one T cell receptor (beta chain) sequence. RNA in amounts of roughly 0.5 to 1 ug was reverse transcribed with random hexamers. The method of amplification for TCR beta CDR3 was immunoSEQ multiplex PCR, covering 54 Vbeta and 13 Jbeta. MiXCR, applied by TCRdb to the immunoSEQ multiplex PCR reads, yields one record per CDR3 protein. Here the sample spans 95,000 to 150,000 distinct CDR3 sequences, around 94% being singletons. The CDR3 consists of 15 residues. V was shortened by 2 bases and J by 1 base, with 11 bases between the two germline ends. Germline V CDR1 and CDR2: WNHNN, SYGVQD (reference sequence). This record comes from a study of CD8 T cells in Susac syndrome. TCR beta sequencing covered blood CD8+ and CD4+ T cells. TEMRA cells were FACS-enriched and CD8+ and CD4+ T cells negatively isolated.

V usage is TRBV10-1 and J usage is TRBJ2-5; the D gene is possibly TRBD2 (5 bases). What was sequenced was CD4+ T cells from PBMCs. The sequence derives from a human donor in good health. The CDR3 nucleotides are TGCGCCAGCAGTGAGCGGGGAGAGGCCCAAGAGACCCAGTACTTC. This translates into CASSERGEAQETQYF.